The clone carrying this T cell receptor (beta chain) was observed a handful of times. The data stem from a study of blood T cell repertoires in COVID-19. In the study overall: Donors in the United States, Italy and Spain gave samples during acute or convalescent COVID-19.

The CDR3 has 16 residues. Per germline, CDR1 SGHTA and CDR2 FQGTGA. V trimming: 3 bases; J trimming: 5 bases; junction bases outside the gene matches: 8. Here immunoSEQ multiplex PCR was the method, and the copy in TCRdb shows in-frame clones only, minus some. This table has about 110,000 clones, 85% to 90% appearing once. The source of this sequence is a woman aged 45-65 years with acute or convalescent COVID-19. The specimen sequenced was peripheral blood. V gene TRBV7-3 combines with J gene TRBJ2-2; TRBD2 matches at 8 bases. The DNA for the CDR3 is TGTGCCAGCAGCTTGGGGCCAGCGGGAGAGACCGGGGAGCTGTTTTTT. Its protein is CASSLGPAGETGELFF. The full variable domain, completed using reference TRBV7-3 and TRBJ2-2, is GAGVSQTPSNKVTEKGKYVELRCDPISGHTALYWYRQSLGQGPEFLIYFQGTGAADDSGLPNDRFFAVRPEGSVSTLKIQRTERGDSAVYLCASSLGPAGETGELFFGEGSRLTVL.